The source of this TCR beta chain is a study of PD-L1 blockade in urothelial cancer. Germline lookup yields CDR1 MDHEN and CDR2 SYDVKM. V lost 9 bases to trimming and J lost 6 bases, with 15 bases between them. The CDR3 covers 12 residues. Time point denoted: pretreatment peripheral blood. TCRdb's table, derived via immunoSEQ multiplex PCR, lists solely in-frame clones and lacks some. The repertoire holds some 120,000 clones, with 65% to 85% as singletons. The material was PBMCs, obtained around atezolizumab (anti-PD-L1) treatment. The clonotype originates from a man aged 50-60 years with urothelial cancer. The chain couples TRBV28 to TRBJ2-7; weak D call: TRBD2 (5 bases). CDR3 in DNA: TGTGCCAGTTCGGACTGGCAGACCGAGCAGTACTTC. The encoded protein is CASSDWQTEQYF.